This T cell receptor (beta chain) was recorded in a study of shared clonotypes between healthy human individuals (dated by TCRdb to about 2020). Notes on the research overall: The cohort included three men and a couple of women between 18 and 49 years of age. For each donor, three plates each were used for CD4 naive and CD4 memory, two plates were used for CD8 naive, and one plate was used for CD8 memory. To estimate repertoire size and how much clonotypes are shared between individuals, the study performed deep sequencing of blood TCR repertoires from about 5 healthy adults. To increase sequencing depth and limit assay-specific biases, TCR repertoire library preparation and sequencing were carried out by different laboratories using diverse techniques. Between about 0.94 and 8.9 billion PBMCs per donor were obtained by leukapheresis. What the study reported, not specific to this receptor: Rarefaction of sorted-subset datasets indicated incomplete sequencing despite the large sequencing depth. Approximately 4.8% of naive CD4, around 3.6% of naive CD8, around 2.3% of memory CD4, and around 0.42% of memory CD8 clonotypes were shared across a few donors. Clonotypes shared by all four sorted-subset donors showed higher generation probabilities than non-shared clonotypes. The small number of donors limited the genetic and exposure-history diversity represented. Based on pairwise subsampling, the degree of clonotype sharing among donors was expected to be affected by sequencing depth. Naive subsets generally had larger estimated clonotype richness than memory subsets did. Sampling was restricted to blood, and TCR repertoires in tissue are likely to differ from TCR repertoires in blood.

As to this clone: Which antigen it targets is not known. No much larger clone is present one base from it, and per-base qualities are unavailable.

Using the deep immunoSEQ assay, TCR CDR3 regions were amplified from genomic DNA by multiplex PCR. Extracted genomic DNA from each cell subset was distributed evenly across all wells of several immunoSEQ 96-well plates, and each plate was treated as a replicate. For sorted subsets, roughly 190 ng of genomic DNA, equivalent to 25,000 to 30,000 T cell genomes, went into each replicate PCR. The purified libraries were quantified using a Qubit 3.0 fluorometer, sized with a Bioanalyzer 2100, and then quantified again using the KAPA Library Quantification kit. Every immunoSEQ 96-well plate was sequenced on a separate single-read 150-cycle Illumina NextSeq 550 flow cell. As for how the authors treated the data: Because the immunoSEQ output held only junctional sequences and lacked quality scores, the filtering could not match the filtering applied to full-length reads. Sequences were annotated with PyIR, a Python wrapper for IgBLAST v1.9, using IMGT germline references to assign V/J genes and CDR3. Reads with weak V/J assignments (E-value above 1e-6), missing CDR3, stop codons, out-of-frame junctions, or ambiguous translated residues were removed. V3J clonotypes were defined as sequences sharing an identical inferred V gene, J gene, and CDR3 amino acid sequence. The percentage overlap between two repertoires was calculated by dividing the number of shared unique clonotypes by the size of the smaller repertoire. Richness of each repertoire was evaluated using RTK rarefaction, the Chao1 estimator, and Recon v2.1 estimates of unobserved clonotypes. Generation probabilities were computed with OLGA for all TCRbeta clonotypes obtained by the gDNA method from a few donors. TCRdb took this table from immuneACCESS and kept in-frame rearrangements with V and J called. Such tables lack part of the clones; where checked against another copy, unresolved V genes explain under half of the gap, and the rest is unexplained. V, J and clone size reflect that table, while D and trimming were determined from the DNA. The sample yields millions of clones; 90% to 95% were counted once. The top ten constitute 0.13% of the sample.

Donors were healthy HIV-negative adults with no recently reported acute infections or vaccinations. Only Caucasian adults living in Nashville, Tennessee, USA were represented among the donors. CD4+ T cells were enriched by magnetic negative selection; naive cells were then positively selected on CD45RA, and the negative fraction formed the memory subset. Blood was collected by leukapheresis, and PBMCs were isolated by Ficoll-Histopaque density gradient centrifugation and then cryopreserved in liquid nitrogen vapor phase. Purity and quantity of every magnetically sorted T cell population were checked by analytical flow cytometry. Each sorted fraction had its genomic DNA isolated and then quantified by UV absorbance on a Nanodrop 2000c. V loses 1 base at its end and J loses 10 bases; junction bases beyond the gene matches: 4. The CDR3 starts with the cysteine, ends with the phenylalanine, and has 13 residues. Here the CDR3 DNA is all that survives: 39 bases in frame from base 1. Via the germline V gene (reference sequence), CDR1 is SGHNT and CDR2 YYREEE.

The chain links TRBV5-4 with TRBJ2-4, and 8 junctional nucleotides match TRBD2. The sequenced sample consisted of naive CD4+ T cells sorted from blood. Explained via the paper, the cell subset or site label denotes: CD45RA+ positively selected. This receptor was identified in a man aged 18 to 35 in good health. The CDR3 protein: CASSLPSGPIQYF. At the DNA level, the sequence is TGTGCCAGCAGCTTGCCTAGCGGGCCAATTCAGTACTTC.